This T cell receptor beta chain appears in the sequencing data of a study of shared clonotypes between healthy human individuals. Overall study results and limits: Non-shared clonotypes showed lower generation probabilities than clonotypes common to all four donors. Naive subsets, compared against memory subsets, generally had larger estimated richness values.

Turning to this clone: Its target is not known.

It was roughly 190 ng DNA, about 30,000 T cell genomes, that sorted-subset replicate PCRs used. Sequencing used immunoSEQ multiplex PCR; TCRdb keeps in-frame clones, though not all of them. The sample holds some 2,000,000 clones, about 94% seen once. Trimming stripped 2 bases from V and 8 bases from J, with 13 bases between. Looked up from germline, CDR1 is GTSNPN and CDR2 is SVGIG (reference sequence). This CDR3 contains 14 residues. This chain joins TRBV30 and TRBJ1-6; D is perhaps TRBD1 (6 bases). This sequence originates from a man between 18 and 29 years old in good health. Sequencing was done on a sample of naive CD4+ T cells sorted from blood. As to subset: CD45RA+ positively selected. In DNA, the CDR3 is TGTGCCTGGAGTTATGGGACAAGTGATTCACCCCTCCACTTT. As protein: CAWSYGTSDSPLHF.